Following are 8 T cell receptor beta chains from one sample sequenced in a study of T-cell memory formation after mild COVID-19. A single record per CDR3 protein comes from TCRdb applying MiXCR to the 5' RACE reads. Of 250,000 to 400,000 distinct CDR3 sequences listed, 13% to 15% are singletons. Sequences were obtained from PBMCs or a T cell subset sorted from them (not recorded which). These receptors were collected from a young man who had mild COVID-19 (a few samples of this study predate the infection). Cell type and time point are not known.

The chain is built from TRBV5-6 and TRBJ2-5; D unclear. CDR3 length equals 13 residues. Trimming shortened V by 1 base and J by 3 bases, and 7 bases separated the two germline ends. Per germline, CDR1 SGHDT and CDR2 YYEEEE. CDR3 amino acids: CASSLLTEETQYF. CDR3 nucleotides: TGTGCCAGCAGCTTGCTGACGGAAGAGACCCAGTACTTC.

This clonotype was detected once. The chain recombines TRBV4-1 with TRBJ2-7; 8 bases are shared with TRBD2. The germline V gene encodes CDR1 MGHRA and CDR2 YSYEKL. The CDR3 length is 17 residues. The J segment lost 0 bases and the V segment lost 0 bases, leaving 7 bases of the junction unmatched. The CDR3 is CASSQENGAGGSYEQYF. The CDR3 DNA reads as TGCGCCAGCAGCCAAGAGAACGGGGCGGGGGGCTCCTACGAGCAGTACTTC.

V is TRBV15 and J is TRBJ2-1; no clear D. Germline CDR1 and CDR2: LNHNV and YYDKDF (reference sequence). There are 14 residues in the CDR3. The germline V and J ends were trimmed by 4 bases and 4 bases, with 11 bases remaining between them. This chain's CDR3 is CATSTTMRYNEQFF. The CDR3 nucleotides are TGTGCCACCAGCACAACGATGCGATACAATGAGCAGTTCTTC.

CDR3 coding DNA: TGTGCCAGCAGTTTGGGGCGCCTCCGGGACAGACTTCCCGGGGAGCTGTTTTTT. Translated, it gives CASSLGRLRDRLPGELFF. The genes are TRBV28 and TRBJ2-2; TRBD1 aligns across 7 bases. Germline lookup yields CDR1 MDHEN and CDR2 SYDVKM. J was trimmed by 6 bases and V by 3 bases; bases with no gene match: 16. This CDR3 contains 18 residues.

V and J are TRBV9 and TRBJ2-1; D might be TRBD1 (6 bases). Germline V gene lookup returns CDR1 SGDLS and CDR2 YYNGEE. With 1 base removed from V and 10 bases from J, the gap between germline ends came to 12 bases. CDR3 size: 13 residues. The CDR3: CASSVRDKREQFF. The CDR3 DNA reads as TGTGCCAGCAGCGTACGGGACAAGAGGGAGCAGTTCTTC.

This clonotype was counted at least ten times. The V call is TRBV3-1, the J call TRBJ2-1; D possibly uses TRBD1 or TRBD2 (6 bases each). This CDR3 is 15 amino acids long. With 3 bases removed from V and 6 bases from J, the gap between germline ends came to 15 bases. Germline V gives CDR1 LGHDT, CDR2 YNNKEL (reference sequence). DNA of the CDR3: TGTGCCAGCAGCCACTTGATGGGGGGCCCCAATGAGCAGTTCTTC. This encodes CASSHLMGGPNEQFF.

V is TRBV20-1 and J is TRBJ2-2; 11 positions match TRBD2. V was clipped by 0 bases and J by 0 bases; unmatched bases: 6. Germline-derived CDR1 and CDR2 are DFQATT and SNEGSKA (reference sequence). The CDR3 length is 18 residues. Here the CDR3 DNA reads TGCAGTGCTAGAGAAACTCATAGCGGGGGGGCGAACACCGGGGAGCTGTTTTTT. Translation gives CSARETHSGGANTGELFF.

The V gene is TRBV6-6, the J gene TRBJ2-7; D is ambiguous. V was shortened by 10 bases and J by 1 base, with 14 bases between the two germline ends. Germline loops: CDR1 MNHNY, CDR2 SVGAGI (reference sequence). The CDR3 is 13 residues long. CDR3 loop: CATSGSQSYEQYF. The CDR3 coding sequence is TGTGCCACCTCTGGCAGCCAATCCTACGAGCAGTACTTC.